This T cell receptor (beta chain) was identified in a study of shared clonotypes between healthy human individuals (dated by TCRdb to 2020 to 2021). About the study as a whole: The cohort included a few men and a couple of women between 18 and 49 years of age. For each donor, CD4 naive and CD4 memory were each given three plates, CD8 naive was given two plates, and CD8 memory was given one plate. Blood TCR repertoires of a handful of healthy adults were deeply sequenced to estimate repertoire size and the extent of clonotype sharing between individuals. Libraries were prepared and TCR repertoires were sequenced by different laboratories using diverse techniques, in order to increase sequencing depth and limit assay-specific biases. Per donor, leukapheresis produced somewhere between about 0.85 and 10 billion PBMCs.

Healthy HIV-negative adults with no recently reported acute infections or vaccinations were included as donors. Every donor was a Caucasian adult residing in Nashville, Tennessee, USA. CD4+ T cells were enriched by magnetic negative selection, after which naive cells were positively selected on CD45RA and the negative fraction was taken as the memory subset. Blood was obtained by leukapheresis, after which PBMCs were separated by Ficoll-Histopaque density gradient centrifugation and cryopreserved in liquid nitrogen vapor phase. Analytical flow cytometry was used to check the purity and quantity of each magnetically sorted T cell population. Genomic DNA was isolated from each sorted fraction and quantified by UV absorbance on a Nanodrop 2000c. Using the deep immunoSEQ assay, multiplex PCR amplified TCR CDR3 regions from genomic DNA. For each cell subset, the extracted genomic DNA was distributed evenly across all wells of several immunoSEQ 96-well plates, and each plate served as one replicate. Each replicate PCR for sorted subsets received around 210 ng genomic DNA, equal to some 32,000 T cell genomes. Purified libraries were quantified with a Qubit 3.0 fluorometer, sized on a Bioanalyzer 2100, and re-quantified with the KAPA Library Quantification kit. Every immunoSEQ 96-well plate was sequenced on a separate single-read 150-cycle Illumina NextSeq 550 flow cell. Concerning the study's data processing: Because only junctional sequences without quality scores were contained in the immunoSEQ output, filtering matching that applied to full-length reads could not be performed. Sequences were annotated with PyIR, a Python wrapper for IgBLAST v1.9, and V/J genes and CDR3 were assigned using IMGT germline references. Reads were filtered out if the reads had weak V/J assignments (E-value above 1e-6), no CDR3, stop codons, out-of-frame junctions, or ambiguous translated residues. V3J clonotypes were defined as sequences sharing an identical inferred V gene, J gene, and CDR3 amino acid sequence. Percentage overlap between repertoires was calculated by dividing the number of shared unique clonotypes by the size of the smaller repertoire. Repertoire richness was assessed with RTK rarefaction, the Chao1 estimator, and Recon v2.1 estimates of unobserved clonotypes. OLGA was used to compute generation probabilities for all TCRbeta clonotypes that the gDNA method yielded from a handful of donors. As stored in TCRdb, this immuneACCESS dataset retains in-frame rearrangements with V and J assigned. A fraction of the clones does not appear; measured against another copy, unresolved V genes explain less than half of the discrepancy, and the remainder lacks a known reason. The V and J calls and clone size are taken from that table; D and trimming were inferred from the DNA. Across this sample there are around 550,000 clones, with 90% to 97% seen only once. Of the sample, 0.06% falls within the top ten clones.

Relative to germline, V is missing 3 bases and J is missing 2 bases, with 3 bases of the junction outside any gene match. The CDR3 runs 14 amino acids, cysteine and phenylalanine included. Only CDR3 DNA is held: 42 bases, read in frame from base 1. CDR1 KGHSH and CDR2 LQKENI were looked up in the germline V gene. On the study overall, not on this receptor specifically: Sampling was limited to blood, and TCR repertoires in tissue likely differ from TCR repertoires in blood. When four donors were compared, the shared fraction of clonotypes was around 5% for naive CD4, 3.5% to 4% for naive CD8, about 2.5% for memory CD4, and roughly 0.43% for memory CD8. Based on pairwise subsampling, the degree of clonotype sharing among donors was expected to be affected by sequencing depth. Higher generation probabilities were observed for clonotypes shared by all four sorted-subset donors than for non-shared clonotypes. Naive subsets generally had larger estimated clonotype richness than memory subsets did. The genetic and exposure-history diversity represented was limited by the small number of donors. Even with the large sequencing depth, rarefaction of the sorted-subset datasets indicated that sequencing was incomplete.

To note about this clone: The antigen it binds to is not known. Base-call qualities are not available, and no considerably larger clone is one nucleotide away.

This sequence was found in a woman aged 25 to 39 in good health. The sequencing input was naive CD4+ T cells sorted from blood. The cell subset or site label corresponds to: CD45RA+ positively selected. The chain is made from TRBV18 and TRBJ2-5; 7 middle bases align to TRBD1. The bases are TGTGCCAGCTCACCGGGACAGCTACAAGAGACCCAGTACTTC. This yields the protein CASSPGQLQETQYF.